These 17 T cell receptor beta chains originate from one sample sequenced in a study of long-term antiretroviral therapy in people with HIV. Sequencing used immunoSEQ v3.0 at survey level. Clones were read by immunoSEQ multiplex PCR, and TCRdb kept only the in-frame ones, dropping some. The repertoire holds tens of thousands of clones, with about four fifths as singletons. Sequencing used unsorted PBMCs, obtained 1.5 years after starting antiretroviral therapy. Source of these receptors: a man aged 30-40 years with HIV.

This clone came up a few times. The chain couples TRBV4-3 to TRBJ2-7; tentative D call: TRBD1 (5 bases). The CDR3 runs 14 residues. The germline V gene encodes CDR1 LGHNA and CDR2 YSLEER. V was pared by 0 bases and J by 7 bases, with 13 bases between. In nucleotides, the CDR3 is TGCGCCAGCAGCCAAGATTTCAGGGTTGGAGAGCAGTACTTC. Its translation is CASSQDFRVGEQYF.

The genes are TRBV6-5 and TRBJ2-3; 7 bases line up with TRBD2. Germline-derived CDR1 and CDR2 are MNHEY and SVGAGI. The CDR3 has 15 residues. V lost 6 bases, J lost 3 bases, and 9 bases stayed unmatched. The DNA for the CDR3 is TGTGCCAGCAGCCCAACTAGCGCGAGGACAGATACGCAGTATTTT. It yields the protein CASSPTSARTDTQYF.

The chain combines TRBV7-9 with TRBJ1-1; TRBD1 matches at 8 bases. Losses at the gene ends were 4 bases for V and 4 bases for J; bases not matched to a gene: 8. The CDR3 has 15 amino acids. Germline-derived CDR1 and CDR2 are SEHNR and FQNEAQ (reference sequence). The CDR3 is CASSSSGGAPTEAFF. DNA of the CDR3: TGTGCCAGCAGCTCCTCAGGGGGCGCCCCCACTGAAGCTTTCTTT.

The chain combines TRBV2 with TRBJ1-1, with TRBD1 matching 9 bases. There are 16 residues in the CDR3. Germline CDR1 is SNHLY and CDR2 is FYNNEI. Losses at the gene ends were 6 bases for V and 4 bases for J; bases not matched to a gene: 12. This CDR3 reads CASRLDPETGGTEAFF. The DNA of the CDR3 is TGTGCCAGCAGGTTGGACCCCGAGACAGGGGGCACTGAAGCTTTCTTT.

The chain combines TRBV5-4 with TRBJ1-4; D is perhaps TRBD1 (5 bases). This CDR3 region has 13 residues. The ends were cut back, 0 bases at V and 6 bases at J, with 6 bases in the middle. CDR1 is SGHNT, CDR2 YYREEE, per germline (reference sequence). The CDR3 spells CASSLEGYEKLFF. The DNA of the CDR3 is TGTGCCAGCAGCTTGGAGGGGTATGAAAAACTGTTTTTT.

The table lists this clone with a count of one. CDR3 sequence (DNA): TGTGCCAGCAGCCAAGAGACGGGGGGGGTGGATGAAAAACTGTTTTTT. Translating it yields CASSQETGGVDEKLFF. The chain joins TRBV4-2 to TRBJ1-4, with D tentatively TRBD1 (5 bases). Germline CDR1 and CDR2: LGHNA and YNFKEQ. This CDR3 is built from 16 residues. With 0 bases removed from V and 6 bases from J, the gap between germline ends came to 14 bases.

The chain links TRBV12-5 to TRBJ2-2, with 7 bases lining up with TRBD1. The V segment lost 5 bases and the J segment 4 bases; nucleotides outside the gene matches: 7. From germline, CDR1 is LGHNT and CDR2 FRNRAP. CDR3 length: 15 residues. CDR3 nucleotides: TGTGCTAGTGGTAAAGCAGGGGGATTCACCGGGGAGCTGTTTTTT. Residues: CASGKAGGFTGELFF.

The rearrangement joins TRBV7-9 to TRBJ2-3; 9 nucleotides align to TRBD1. This CDR3 spans 15 amino acids. V shed 4 bases and J 4 bases; nucleotides not matched to a gene: 6. CDR1 is SEHNR, CDR2 FQNEAQ, per germline (reference sequence). The CDR3 reads CASSYGDRVSDTQYF. The CDR3 coding sequence is TGTGCCAGCAGCTATGGGGACAGGGTTTCAGATACGCAGTATTTT.

The chain uses TRBV7-2 and TRBJ1-4; possibly TRBD1 for D (6 bases). Trimming took 2 bases from V and 7 from J, leaving 17 bases between them. The CDR3 is made up of 16 amino acids. Germline V gene lookup returns CDR1 SGHTA and CDR2 FQGNSA. The CDR3 coding sequence is TGTGCCAGCAGCTTACACGGGGGGCAGGGTGGTGAAAAACTGTTTTTT. Protein product: CASSLHGGQGGEKLFF.

This clone appeared a few times. CDR3 in amino acids: CASSSVAGGPGEQYF. As DNA, the CDR3 is TGTGCCAGCAGCTCTGTAGCGGGAGGGCCAGGGGAGCAGTACTTC. The chain links TRBV7-2 to TRBJ2-7, with 11 bases lining up with TRBD2. Trimming took 4 bases from V and 7 from J; bases not matched to a gene: 9. This CDR3 has 15 residues. In germline, CDR1 is SGHTA, CDR2 FQGNSA.

CDR3 in amino acids: CASSGPGLAQEDTQYF. CDR3 nucleotides: TGTGCCAGCAGCGGACCGGGACTAGCCCAAGAGGATACGCAGTATTTT. The genes are TRBV5-4 and TRBJ2-3; TRBD2 matches 9 bases. Germline V gene sequence: CDR1 SGHNT, CDR2 YYREEE (reference sequence). CDR3 length: 16 residues. V trimming: 4 bases; J trimming: 6 bases; junction bases outside the gene matches: 12. Filled out from reference TRBV5-4 and TRBJ2-3, the complete variable domain reads ETGVTQSPTHLIKTRGQQVTLRCSSQSGHNTVSWYQQALGQGPQFIFQYYREEENGRGNFPPRFSGLQFPNYSSELNVNALELDDSALYLCASSGPGLAQEDTQYFGPGTRLTVL.

The chain recombines TRBV12-5 with TRBJ1-1; a possible D gene is TRBD1 (5 bases). CDR3 length: 14 residues. CDR1 LGHNT and CDR2 FRNRAP come from the germline V gene. Trimming removed 7 bases from V and 4 bases from J, with 16 bases in between. Here the CDR3 DNA reads TGTGCTAGTGCCACCGAGGGGAGGGTCACTGAAGCTTTCTTT. It specifies CASATEGRVTEAFF.

In its sample, this clone was seen a few times. J is TRBJ2-7 and V is TRBV19, with TRBD1 matching 9 bases. There are 15 residues in the CDR3. The J segment lost 2 bases and the V segment lost 8 bases, leaving 10 bases of the junction unmatched. Germline values: CDR1 LNHDA, CDR2 SQIVND (reference sequence). The CDR3 bases are TGTGCCAGTTGCCCTGGACAGGGGCAGGCCTACGAGCAGTACTTC. Residues: CASCPGQGQAYEQYF.

V is TRBV27 and J is TRBJ2-7; unclear D gene. Germline CDR1 is MNHEY and CDR2 is SMNVEV (reference sequence). Trimming took 3 bases from V and 4 from J, leaving 10 bases between them. CDR3 size: 13 residues. The CDR3 DNA reads TGTGCCAGCAGTTTTCGACATCGTTACGAGCAGTACTTC. Its translation: CASSFRHRYEQYF.

The chain carries TRBV6-4 and TRBJ1-5; D may be TRBD1 (6 bases). This CDR3 comprises 18 residues. V was clipped by 2 bases and J by 3 bases, with 20 bases between them. Germline values: CDR1 MRHNA, CDR2 SNTAGT. The CDR3 loop is CASSDPWTDGPYNQPQHF. CDR3 in DNA: TGTGCCAGCAGTGACCCATGGACAGACGGACCCTACAATCAGCCCCAGCATTTT.

The rearrangement links TRBV5-6 to TRBJ1-1; D is unresolved. The CDR3 runs 15 residues. V lost 0 bases and J lost 2, with 11 bases in between. The germline gives CDR1 SGHDT, CDR2 YYEEEE. CDR3: CASSLGWGLNTEAFF. CDR3 DNA: TGTGCCAGCAGCTTGGGGTGGGGATTAAACACTGAAGCTTTCTTT.

The chain employs TRBV4-1 and TRBJ2-7; 11 positions agree with TRBD1. CDR3 length: 16 amino acids. The germline CDR1 and CDR2 sequences are MGHRA and YSYEKL. Trimming removed 4 bases from V and 6 bases from J; junction bases left unmatched: 11. This CDR3 is CASSLLPGQGEGEQYF. In DNA form, the CDR3 reads TGCGCCAGCAGCCTACTTCCGGGACAGGGGGAAGGCGAGCAGTACTTC.